This paragraph covers one T cell receptor (beta chain) sequence. CDR3 length equals 13 residues. V trimming: 5 bases; J trimming: 8 bases; junction bases outside the gene matches: 6. Germline CDR1 reads SNHLY; CDR2 reads FYNNEI. Assay: immunoSEQ multiplex PCR; the TCRdb copy retains only in-frame clones and omits some. The sample carries about 59,000 clones, just under 90% recorded once. The data are from a study of T cell changes during pregnancy in multiple sclerosis. This rearrangement joins TRBV2 to TRBJ1-2, with 9 positions matching TRBD1. The material sequenced was peripheral blood, taken in the first trimester of pregnancy. The clonotype comes from a female donor in good health, enrolled as a control in a pregnancy study. CDR3 loop: CASSLGQGYGYTF. In DNA, the CDR3 is TGTGCCAGCAGTTTGGGACAGGGCTACGGCTACACCTTC.